This is a list of T cell receptor beta chains from one sample in a study of cytomegalovirus exposure and HLA in healthy donors. Measured with immunoSEQ multiplex PCR; TCRdb has only the in-frame clones, and not every one. The sample gives some 150,000 clones, roughly 9% of which show up once; about 7.5% is in the top ten. Sample: PBMCs. Receptors originate from a woman in her 40s in good health and CMV-seropositive. The CDR3 runs from the conserved cysteine through the conserved F or W. Fields, in order: clone size, D gene, J gene, V gene, CDR3 protein, CDR3 DNA. The D gene is left open where the match is weak. Size is stated for part of the rows, as once, few or many counts, or as a class when the clone is expanded.

clone_size: NA; d_call: NA; j_call: TRBJ1-5; v_call: TRBV19; cdr3_aa: CASTLTGSSNQPQHF; cdr3_nt: TGTGCCAGTACCCTGACGGGGTCTAGCAATCAGCCCCAGCATTTT
clone_size: few; d_call: NA; j_call: TRBJ1-1; v_call: TRBV5-5; cdr3_aa: CASSFEPSGGEAFF; cdr3_nt: TGTGCCAGCAGCTTTGAGCCTTCAGGTGGTGAAGCTTTCTTT
clone_size: NA; d_call: NA; j_call: TRBJ2-3; v_call: TRBV5-1; cdr3_aa: CASDEGLHGGTDTQYF; cdr3_nt: TGCGCCAGCGATGAGGGTCTTCATGGGGGCACAGATACGCAGTATTTT
clone_size: many; d_call: NA; j_call: TRBJ2-7; v_call: TRBV7-8; cdr3_aa: CASSPVGTVTYEQYF; cdr3_nt: TGTGCCAGCAGCCCAGTTGGGACTGTCACCTACGAGCAGTACTTC
clone_size: NA; d_call: TRBD1; j_call: TRBJ1-3; v_call: TRBV14; cdr3_aa: CASSQDGTGRVVSGNTIYF; cdr3_nt: TGTGCCAGCAGCCAAGATGGGACAGGGAGAGTTGTCTCGGGAAACACCATATATTTT
clone_size: NA; d_call: TRBD1; j_call: TRBJ2-6; v_call: TRBV10-3; cdr3_aa: CAISGRDRDSGANVLTF; cdr3_nt: TGTGCCATCAGTGGAAGGGACAGAGATTCTGGGGCCAACGTCCTGACTTTC
clone_size: few; d_call: NA; j_call: TRBJ2-7; v_call: TRBV9; cdr3_aa: CASSGQGGAYEQYF; cdr3_nt: TGTGCCAGCAGCGGACAGGGAGGCGCCTACGAGCAGTACTTC
clone_size: few; d_call: NA; j_call: TRBJ2-2; v_call: TRBV29-1; cdr3_aa: CSVGSGRLTGELFF; cdr3_nt: TGCAGCGTTGGGTCCGGTCGGTTGACCGGGGAGCTGTTTTTT
clone_size: NA; d_call: NA; j_call: TRBJ2-7; v_call: TRBV6-1; cdr3_aa: CASSAYPYEQYF; cdr3_nt: TGTGCCAGCAGCGCGTACCCCTACGAGCAGTACTTC
clone_size: NA; d_call: NA; j_call: TRBJ1-6; v_call: TRBV9; cdr3_aa: CASSVDPGTYSPLHF; cdr3_nt: TGTGCCAGCAGCGTCGACCCGGGAACCTATTCACCCCTCCACTTT
clone_size: NA; d_call: NA; j_call: TRBJ2-2; v_call: TRBV5-8; cdr3_aa: CASKRLGAGTGELFF; cdr3_nt: TGTGCCAGCAAAAGGTTGGGGGCTGGCACCGGGGAGCTGTTTTTT
clone_size: NA; d_call: NA; j_call: TRBJ1-4; v_call: TRBV15; cdr3_aa: CATSRDFGRSQGEKLFF; cdr3_nt: TGTGCCACCAGCAGAGATTTCGGGAGGTCCCAGGGAGAAAAACTGTTTTTT
clone_size: NA; d_call: NA; j_call: TRBJ1-1; v_call: TRBV9; cdr3_aa: CASSGQGDTEAFF; cdr3_nt: TGTGCCAGCAGCGGCCAGGGCGACACTGAAGCTTTCTTT
clone_size: NA; d_call: NA; j_call: TRBJ1-2; v_call: TRBV11-2; cdr3_aa: CASSLVSVNYGYTF; cdr3_nt: TGTGCCAGCAGCTTAGTTTCAGTAAACTATGGCTACACCTTC
clone_size: NA; d_call: NA; j_call: TRBJ1-4; v_call: TRBV5-4; cdr3_aa: CASSRKGGGKLFF; cdr3_nt: TGTGCCAGCAGCCGGAAGGGGGGGGGAAAACTGTTTTTT
clone_size: NA; d_call: TRBD1; j_call: TRBJ2-7; v_call: TRBV19; cdr3_aa: CASSIDRGEQYF; cdr3_nt: TGTGCCAGTAGTATCGACAGGGGCGAGCAGTACTTC
clone_size: NA; d_call: TRBD2; j_call: TRBJ2-1; v_call: TRBV6-4; cdr3_aa: CASSETSGGYNEQFF; cdr3_nt: TGTGCCAGCAGTGAAACTAGCGGGGGTTACAATGAGCAGTTCTTC
clone_size: NA; d_call: TRBD1; j_call: TRBJ1-5; v_call: TRBV2; cdr3_aa: CASRRDRANNQPQHF; cdr3_nt: TGTGCCAGCAGGAGGGACAGGGCGAACAATCAGCCCCAGCATTTT
clone_size: NA; d_call: TRBD2; j_call: TRBJ2-5; v_call: TRBV2; cdr3_aa: CASRQAGGRETQYF; cdr3_nt: TGTGCCAGCAGGCAAGCGGGGGGGCGAGAGACCCAGTACTTC
clone_size: few; d_call: TRBD1; j_call: TRBJ2-7; v_call: TRBV27; cdr3_aa: CASSSTGHEQYF; cdr3_nt: TGTGCCAGCAGTTCGACAGGGCACGAGCAGTACTTC
clone_size: NA; d_call: TRBD1; j_call: TRBJ1-2; v_call: TRBV2; cdr3_aa: CASSGDRGQEPNYGYTF; cdr3_nt: TGTGCCAGCAGTGGTGACAGGGGGCAAGAACCTAACTATGGCTACACCTTC
clone_size: NA; d_call: NA; j_call: TRBJ2-1; v_call: TRBV20-1; cdr3_aa: CSASPRNEQFF; cdr3_nt: TGCAGTGCTAGCCCTAGAAATGAGCAGTTCTTC
clone_size: NA; d_call: NA; j_call: TRBJ2-1; v_call: TRBV14; cdr3_aa: CASSQWEYNEQFF; cdr3_nt: TGTGCCAGCAGCCAATGGGAGTACAATGAGCAGTTCTTC
clone_size: few; d_call: NA; j_call: TRBJ1-1; v_call: TRBV6-6; cdr3_aa: CASSYNRETEAFF; cdr3_nt: TGTGCCAGCAGTTATAACAGGGAAACTGAAGCTTTCTTT
clone_size: few; d_call: TRBD1; j_call: TRBJ1-2; v_call: TRBV10-3; cdr3_aa: CATAQPGTGVGYTF; cdr3_nt: TGTGCCACCGCTCAACCCGGGACAGGGGTGGGCTACACCTTC
clone_size: few; d_call: NA; j_call: TRBJ1-1; v_call: TRBV6-1; cdr3_aa: CASSGGGGTGNTEAFF; cdr3_nt: TGTGCCAGCAGTGGCGGGGGTGGGACGGGGAACACTGAAGCTTTCTTT
clone_size: few; d_call: NA; j_call: TRBJ1-4; v_call: TRBV5-4; cdr3_aa: CASSQDSQGPGEKLFF; cdr3_nt: TGCGCCAGCAGCCAAGATTCGCAGGGGCCTGGGGAAAAACTGTTTTTT
clone_size: NA; d_call: TRBD2; j_call: TRBJ2-3; v_call: TRBV5-4; cdr3_aa: CASSPRGRGDTQYF; cdr3_nt: TGTGCCAGCAGCCCTCGCGGGAGGGGGGATACGCAGTATTTT
clone_size: NA; d_call: TRBD1; j_call: TRBJ1-4; v_call: TRBV15; cdr3_aa: CATSRMTGGNEKLFF; cdr3_nt: TGTGCCACCAGCAGGATGACAGGGGGAAATGAAAAACTGTTTTTT
clone_size: once; d_call: NA; j_call: TRBJ2-5; v_call: TRBV5-4; cdr3_aa: CASRKPGETEYF; cdr3_nt: TGTGCCAGCAGGAAACCGGGAGAAACGGAGTACTTC
clone_size: NA; d_call: NA; j_call: TRBJ1-1; v_call: TRBV11-2; cdr3_aa: CASSSPMRGPLNTEAFF; cdr3_nt: TGTGCCAGCAGCTCCCCGATGCGGGGTCCCTTGAACACTGAAGCTTTCTTT
clone_size: NA; d_call: TRBD1; j_call: TRBJ2-5; v_call: TRBV5-1; cdr3_aa: CASSLAGTGEETQYF; cdr3_nt: TGCGCCAGCAGCTTGGCCGGGACAGGGGAAGAGACCCAGTACTTC
clone_size: few; d_call: NA; j_call: TRBJ2-3; v_call: TRBV2; cdr3_aa: CASSEGTYTDTQYF; cdr3_nt: TGTGCCAGCAGTGAAGGGACTTACACAGATACGCAGTATTTT
clone_size: few; d_call: NA; j_call: TRBJ1-1; v_call: TRBV5-8; cdr3_aa: CAIFPTGISLNTEAFF; cdr3_nt: TGTGCCATCTTTCCCACCGGGATTAGTCTTAACACTGAAGCTTTCTTT
clone_size: NA; d_call: NA; j_call: TRBJ2-2; v_call: TRBV6-5; cdr3_aa: CASSAGGNTGELFF; cdr3_nt: TGTGCCAGCAGTGCCGGAGGGAACACCGGGGAGCTGTTTTTT